This T cell receptor beta chain was sequenced during a study of naive and memory T cell subsets. Study-wide results and limits: Possibly reflecting memory cells re-expressing CD45RA, a few larger clonotypes occurred in naive repertoires, especially CD8.

The CDR3 contains 16 residues. The ends lost 5 bases at V and 0 bases at J; junction bases unmatched: 7. An equimolar mix of two oligonucleotides served as the beta constant-region primer for TRBC1 and TRBC2. The ligated cDNA underwent four PCR rounds using SP2 and nested alpha and beta constant-region primers. One entry per CDR3 protein results from TCRdb running MiXCR on the UMI-ligation and nested PCR reads. The table includes roughly 100,000 distinct CDR3 sequences, 11% detected once. In its sample, this clonotype was seen many times. The antigen remains undetermined. The rearrangement uses TRBV12-3 or TRBV12-4 and TRBJ2-3, with 8 nucleotides matching TRBD1. This TCR came from a human donor in good health. The specimen sequenced was naive CD4+ T cells from blood. The chain's CDR3 is CASSAQGAASTDTQYF. In DNA form, the CDR3 reads TGTGCCAGCAGTGCCCAGGGGGCTGCGAGCACAGATACGCAGTATTTT.